A single sample is the source of the 28 T cell receptor beta chains below, sequenced in a study of cytomegalovirus exposure and HLA in healthy donors. It was with 60 Vbeta and 13 Jbeta primers that the PCR ran. Assay: immunoSEQ multiplex PCR; the TCRdb copy retains only in-frame clones and omits some. The sample records fewer than 250,000 clones, 70% to 85% being singletons. What was sequenced was PBMCs. The receptors derive from a man aged 40-50 years in good health and CMV-seropositive.

This rearrangement joins TRBV7-9 to TRBJ1-1; tentative D call: TRBD1 (6 bases). This CDR3 has 16 amino acids. CDR1 is SEHNR, CDR2 FQNEAQ, per germline (reference sequence). The germline V and J ends were trimmed by 3 bases and 11 bases, with 25 bases remaining between them. This CDR3 is CASSFPSGQKEGEAFF. For the CDR3, the DNA is TGTGCCAGCAGCTTCCCCTCCGGACAGAAGGAAGGCGAGGCTTTCTTT.

The V call is TRBV4-2, the J call TRBJ2-7; D possibly corresponds to TRBD2 (5 bases). Trimming took off 4 bases at V and 1 base at J, with 14 bases between the two ends. This CDR3 is 15 amino acids long. The germline gives CDR1 LGHNA, CDR2 YNFKEQ. The CDR3 DNA reads as TGTGCCAGCAGCCGCGACTATGGGGTTTCCTACGAGCAGTACTTC. It encodes CASSRDYGVSYEQYF.

The chain employs TRBV7-2 and TRBJ2-7; 11 bases map to TRBD2. Germline trimming cut 5 bases from V and 5 bases from J; bases unmatched to any gene: 8. This CDR3 is 15 amino acids long. The germline gives CDR1 SGHTA, CDR2 FQGNSA. This CDR3 is CASSTTSGSFHEQYF. CDR3 nucleotide sequence: TGTGCCAGCAGCACAACTAGCGGGAGTTTCCACGAGCAGTACTTC. The whole variable domain, remainder taken from reference TRBV7-2 and TRBJ2-7, is GAGVSQSPSNKVTEKGKDVELRCDPISGHTALYWYRQSLGQGLEFLIYFQGNSAPDKSGLPSDRFSAERTGGSVSTLTIQRTQQEDSAVYLCASSTTSGSFHEQYFGPGTRLTVT.

The chain has TRBV5-4 and TRBJ1-1; D perhaps matches TRBD1 (5 bases). Trimming left V 1 base short and J 0 bases short, with 10 bases between. The germline gives CDR1 SGHNT, CDR2 YYREEE (reference sequence). This CDR3 contains 15 residues. The CDR3 loop is CASSLTGSMNTEAFF. The CDR3 DNA follows: TGTGCCAGCAGCTTGACAGGATCCATGAACACTGAAGCTTTCTTT. Supplemented by reference TRBV5-4 and TRBJ1-1, the full variable domain reads ETGVTQSPTHLIKTRGQQVTLRCSSQSGHNTVSWYQQALGQGPQFIFQYYREEENGRGNFPPRFSGLQFPNYSSELNVNALELDDSALYLCASSLTGSMNTEAFFGQGTRLTVV.

Turning to this clone: The junction shows a germline mismatch at one end, possibly a read error. The rearrangement links TRBV28 to TRBJ2-2; 12 nucleotides match TRBD1. CDR1 and CDR2 (germline): MDHEN, SYDVKM. The CDR3 has 17 amino acids. CDR3 in DNA: TGTGTCAGCAGTTTGGTAATAGGGACAGGGGGCGGCGGGGAGCTGTTTTTT. This codes for CVSSLVIGTGGGGELFF.

This clone was seen more than once but under ten times. The chain has TRBV5-8 and TRBJ2-3; TRBD2 matches at 14 bases. V shed 0 bases and J 3 bases; nucleotides not matched to a gene: 0. The CDR3 extends over 16 amino acids. CDR1 and CDR2 (germline): SGHTS, YDEGEE. Here the CDR3 DNA reads TGTGCCAGCAGCTTGGGACTAGCGGGGGGGACAGATACGCAGTATTTT. Its protein is CASSLGLAGGTDTQYF.

The chain recombines TRBV5-1 with TRBJ1-6; a possible D gene is TRBD1 (6 bases). The CDR3 has 15 amino acids. V was shortened by 4 bases and J by 6 bases, with 14 bases between the two germline ends. From germline, CDR1 is SGHRS and CDR2 YFSETQ. CDR3 amino acids: CASSPPVGGNSPLHF. Written as DNA, the CDR3 is TGCGCCAGCAGCCCTCCGGTAGGGGGTAATTCACCCCTCCACTTT.

This clone has just one count. V gene TRBV6-6 combines with J gene TRBJ1-1; D not certain. The CDR3 is 13 residues long. The V gene lost 2 bases and the J gene lost 6 bases, with 10 bases spanning the gap. Germline V lookup: CDR1 MNHNY, CDR2 SVGAGI (reference sequence). CDR3 loop: CASSYGGWSEAFF. For the CDR3, the DNA is TGTGCCAGCAGTTACGGCGGGTGGTCTGAAGCTTTCTTT.

This clone was observed once. This chain connects TRBV15 to TRBJ2-1, with D perhaps matching TRBD1 (6 bases). The CDR3 consists of 12 residues. V was cut by 5 bases and J by 9 bases, with 11 bases left in between. CDR1 is LNHNV and CDR2 is YYDKDF in the germline V gene (reference sequence). CDR3 DNA: TGTGCCACCAGCGAGACAGGAGGTGAGCAGTTCTTC. This sequence encodes CATSETGGEQFF.

This clone was counted a single time. The chain combines TRBV6-6 with TRBJ2-5, with 7 nucleotides matching TRBD2. Trimming at V came to 5 bases and at J to 5 bases, leaving 14 bases not matched to a gene. Germline CDR1 is MNHNY and CDR2 is SVGAGI (reference sequence). The CDR3 length is 16 residues. CDR3 amino acids: CASSPRWGSGGETQYF. Written as DNA, the CDR3 is TGTGCCAGCAGTCCTAGGTGGGGGTCCGGGGGGGAGACCCAGTACTTC.

The chain carries TRBV19 and TRBJ2-3; D is unclear. The V gene's germline CDR1 is LNHDA and CDR2 SQIVND (reference sequence). V lost 9 bases and J lost 2, with 12 bases in between. The CDR3 is made up of 13 amino acids. CDR3 amino acids: CASAYLVTDTQYF. CDR3 sequence (DNA): TGTGCCAGCGCGTATTTGGTCACAGATACGCAGTATTTT.

Comment on this clone: The sample has other DNA sequences that encode this CDR3 too. The chain has TRBV19 and TRBJ2-7; a possible D gene is TRBD1 (6 bases). The length of the CDR3 is 14 residues. V was cut by 3 bases and J by 1 base, with 10 bases left in between. Germline CDR1 is LNHDA and CDR2 is SQIVND (reference sequence). The DNA for the CDR3 is TGTGCCAGTAGTATCGGTCAGGGGTCCTACGAGCAGTACTTC. Its translation is CASSIGQGSYEQYF.

This clone has a handful of counts. The chain links TRBV5-1 to TRBJ2-5; possible D gene TRBD1, 6 bases. CDR3 length: 17 residues. V shed 0 bases and J shed 2 bases, with 17 bases lying between them. Germline V CDR1 and CDR2: SGHRS, YFSETQ. The CDR3 region has the DNA TGCGCCAGCAGCTTGGCGATGGCCAGGGGAAATCAAGAGACCCAGTACTTC. Protein: CASSLAMARGNQETQYF.

This clone came up once. The V gene is TRBV4-1, the J gene TRBJ2-7; possibly TRBD2 for D (6 bases). Germline CDR1 reads MGHRA; CDR2 reads YSYEKL. The germline V and J ends were trimmed by 5 bases and 2 bases, with 13 bases remaining between them. The CDR3 is 14 amino acids. CDR3 DNA sequence: TGCGCCAGCAGCTTGGGCGGGGATCCCTACGAGCAGTACTTC. Encoded protein: CASSLGGDPYEQYF.

This clone was observed a few times. The chain couples TRBV5-1 to TRBJ2-3, with 9 nucleotides matching TRBD2. Per the germline V gene, CDR1 is SGHRS and CDR2 is YFSETQ. Germline trimming cut 0 bases from V and 3 bases from J; bases unmatched to any gene: 5. This CDR3 is 16 amino acids long. The CDR3 spells CASSLGTSAWTDTQYF. CDR3 DNA sequence: TGCGCCAGCAGCTTGGGGACTAGCGCTTGGACAGATACGCAGTATTTT.

CDR3 sequence (DNA): TGCGCCAGCAGCTTTGGGTCAGACAGGTACAACACTGAAGCTTTCTTT. Translation: CASSFGSDRYNTEAFF. The chain employs TRBV5-1 and TRBJ1-1; weak D call: TRBD1 (6 bases). There are 16 residues in the CDR3. V was trimmed by 2 bases and J by 2 bases, leaving 16 bases between them. CDR1 is SGHRS and CDR2 is YFSETQ in the germline V gene. Full variable domain (outside the CDR3, taken from reference TRBV5-1 and TRBJ1-1): KAGVTQTPRYLIKTRGQQVTLSCSPISGHRSVSWYQQTPGQGLQFLFEYFSETQRNKGNFPGRFSGRQFSNSRSEMNVSTLELGDSALYLCASSFGSDRYNTEAFFGQGTRLTVV.

This clone was found once. The rearrangement uses TRBV9 and TRBJ1-6; D not resolved. Germline CDR1 SGDLS, CDR2 YYNGEE. The V end lost 3 bases, the J end lost 9 bases, and 19 bases lay between the germline ends. There are 16 residues in the CDR3. For the CDR3, the DNA is TGTGCCAGCAGCGAGAGGCCGGGAAGAAGTAGTTCACCCCTCCACTTT. It specifies CASSERPGRSSSPLHF.

This chain joins TRBV5-1 and TRBJ2-7, with 10 positions matching TRBD1. Germline CDR1 reads SGHRS; CDR2 reads YFSETQ. J lost 1 base, V lost 3 bases, and 10 bases had no gene match. The CDR3 runs 17 residues. Here the CDR3 reads CASSWDRLGQGSYEQYF. For the CDR3, the DNA is TGCGCCAGCAGCTGGGACCGCCTGGGACAGGGGTCCTACGAGCAGTACTTC.

The J gene is TRBJ2-7, the V gene TRBV15, with 7 bases identical to TRBD2. With 5 bases clipped from V and 3 bases from J, the junction kept 13 bases outside the gene matches. The germline V gene has CDR1 LNHNV and CDR2 YYDKDF (reference sequence). This CDR3 is 16 amino acids long. The CDR3 coding sequence is TGTGCCACCAGCGCTGGGGGAGGGGTCGGTATCTACGAGCAGTACTTC. Amino acid sequence: CATSAGGGVGIYEQYF.

This clone was counted a few times. The rearrangement links TRBV10-3 to TRBJ2-2; 7 nucleotides agree with TRBD1. This CDR3 has 15 amino acids. Germline CDR1 and CDR2: ENHRY and SYGVKD. The junction had 12 bases not matched to a gene; V was cut back by 10 bases and J by 4 bases. The CDR3 nucleotides read TGTGCCACCGAGACAGGGCGTCGTGGCACCGGGGAGCTGTTTTTT. Protein sequence: CATETGRRGTGELFF.

The chain uses TRBV10-3 and TRBJ1-4, with 7 bases that match TRBD1. Trimming removed 8 bases from V and 4 bases from J; junction bases left unmatched: 4. Germline CDR1 reads ENHRY; CDR2 reads SYGVKD. This CDR3 has 13 amino acids. Written as DNA, the CDR3 is TGTGCCATCTCGACAGGGATTAATGAAAAACTGTTTTTT. Translation gives CAISTGINEKLFF.

The chain has TRBV28 and TRBJ2-3, with TRBD2 identical over 7 bases. V was pared by 8 bases and J by 1 base, with 12 bases of the junction left unmatched. The CDR3 is 16 residues long. CDR1 is MDHEN and CDR2 is SYDVKM in the germline V gene. The CDR3 protein is CASGPLRESGTDTQYF. CDR3 bases: TGTGCCAGCGGACCGCTGCGGGAGTCTGGCACAGATACGCAGTATTTT.

V gene TRBV9 combines with J gene TRBJ1-1; D possibly corresponds to TRBD1 (6 bases). V dropped 3 bases and J dropped 3 bases, with 18 bases sitting between them. The germline V gene has CDR1 SGDLS and CDR2 YYNGEE. The CDR3 is 16 amino acids. This CDR3 reads CASSARQEDADTEAFF. CDR3 nucleotide sequence: TGTGCCAGCAGCGCTCGACAGGAGGACGCGGACACTGAAGCTTTCTTT. Full variable domain (rest looked up from reference TRBV9 and TRBJ1-1): DSGVTQTPKHLITATGQRVTLRCSPRSGDLSVYWYQQSLDQGLQFLIQYYNGEERAKGNILERFSAQQFPDLHSELNLSSLELGDSALYFCASSARQEDADTEAFFGQGTRLTVV.

CDR3 nucleotide sequence: TGTGCCAGCAGGTTGGGTCGGTCAAGCGGGAAATACAATGAGCAGTTCTTC. Protein: CASRLGRSSGKYNEQFF. The rearrangement joins TRBV28 to TRBJ2-1; 7 bases agree with TRBD2. Trimming took 6 bases from V and 4 from J; bases not matched to a gene: 15. Germline loops: CDR1 MDHEN, CDR2 SYDVKM. The CDR3 totals 17 residues.

The chain joins TRBV6-1 to TRBJ2-7; D is uncertain. Germline CDR1 MNHNS, CDR2 SASEGT. The V and J ends lost 9 bases and 4 bases respectively, with 22 bases between them. The CDR3 is 15 residues long. This CDR3 reads CASFLKEKAAYEQYF. The CDR3 coding sequence is TGTGCCAGTTTTTTAAAGGAGAAGGCGGCATACGAGCAGTACTTC.

The chain couples TRBV19 to TRBJ2-2; 7 nucleotides line up with TRBD1. The CDR3 extends over 15 amino acids. CDR1 and CDR2 from the germline V gene are LNHDA and SQIVND (reference sequence). The V gene end was trimmed by 4 bases and the J gene end by 1 base; junction bases not matched to a gene: 3. CDR3 sequence (DNA): TGTGCCAGTAGTAGAGACAGGGTGAACACCGGGGAGCTGTTTTTT. It encodes CASSRDRVNTGELFF.

The CDR3 spells CSVVWATRNTGELFF. The CDR3 nucleotides are TGCAGCGTTGTTTGGGCAACCAGGAACACCGGGGAGCTGTTTTTT. V usage is TRBV29-1 and J usage is TRBJ2-2; D uncertain. Trimming shortened V by 4 bases and J by 1 base, and 13 bases separated the two germline ends. CDR1 is SQVTM and CDR2 is ANQGSEA in the germline V gene. The length of the CDR3 is 15 residues.

This clone was counted once. The chain combines TRBV7-2 with TRBJ2-7, with 7 positions matching TRBD2. V gave up 6 bases and J gave up 1 base; unmatched junction bases: 12. This CDR3 has 16 residues. Germline V gene lookup returns CDR1 SGHTA and CDR2 FQGNSA. As DNA, the CDR3 is TGTGCCAGCAGACCAGGCGGGGGTGGGCAATCCTACGAGCAGTACTTC. The encoded protein is CASRPGGGGQSYEQYF.